This T cell receptor (beta chain) was sequenced during a study of blood T cell repertoires in COVID-19. The V gene's germline CDR1 is SGHAT and CDR2 FQNNGV. V was clipped by 2 bases and J by 6 bases; unmatched bases: 7. This CDR3 has 16 residues. Assay used: immunoSEQ multiplex PCR; TCRdb lists only in-frame clones, some missing. The table includes roughly 130,000 clones, 84% detected once. The TCR was taken from a young man with COVID-19, enrolled during active disease. Material for sequencing was peripheral blood. The V call is TRBV11-2, the J call TRBJ2-3; 11 nucleotides align to TRBD2. DNA of the CDR3: TGTGCCAGCAGCTTAAGGTCTAGCGGGAGGCCTGATACGCAGTATTTT. This codes for CASSLRSSGRPDTQYF.